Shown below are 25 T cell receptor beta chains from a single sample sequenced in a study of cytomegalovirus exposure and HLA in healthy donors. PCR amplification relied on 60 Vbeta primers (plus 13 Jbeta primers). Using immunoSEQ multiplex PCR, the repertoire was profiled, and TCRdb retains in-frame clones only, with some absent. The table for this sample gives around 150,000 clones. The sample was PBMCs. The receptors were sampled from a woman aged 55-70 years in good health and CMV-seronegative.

The CDR3 sequence is CASSQGQGNTEAFF. The CDR3 coding sequence is TGTGCCAGCAGCCAGGGACAGGGGAACACTGAAGCTTTCTTT. The rearrangement joins TRBV11-2 to TRBJ1-1, with 9 bases aligning to TRBD1. Germline loops: CDR1 SGHAT, CDR2 FQNNGV. The ends lost 5 bases at V and 1 base at J; junction bases unmatched: 2. The CDR3 loop spans 14 amino acids. Together with reference TRBV11-2 and TRBJ1-1, the CDR3 gives the full variable domain: EAGVAQSPRYKIIEKRQSVAFWCNPISGHATLYWYQQILGQGPKLLIQFQNNGVVDDSQLPKDRFSAERLKGVDSTLKIQPAKLEDSAVYLCASSQGQGNTEAFFGQGTRLTVV.

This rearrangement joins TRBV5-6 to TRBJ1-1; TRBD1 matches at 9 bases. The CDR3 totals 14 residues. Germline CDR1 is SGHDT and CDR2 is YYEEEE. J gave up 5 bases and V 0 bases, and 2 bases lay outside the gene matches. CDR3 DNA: TGTGCCAGCAGCTTGGACAGGGGGCGGACTGAAGCTTTCTTT. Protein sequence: CASSLDRGRTEAFF.

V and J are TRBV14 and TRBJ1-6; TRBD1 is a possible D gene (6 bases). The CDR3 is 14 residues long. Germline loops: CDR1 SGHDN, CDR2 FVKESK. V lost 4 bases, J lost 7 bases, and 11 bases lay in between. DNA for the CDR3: TGTGCCAGCAGCCCCCAGGGGAACAATTCACCCCTCCACTTT. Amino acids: CASSPQGNNSPLHF. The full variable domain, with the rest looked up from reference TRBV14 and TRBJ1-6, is EAGVTQFPSHSVIEKGQTVTLRCDPISGHDNLYWYRRVMGKEIKFLLHFVKESKQDESGMPNNRFLAERTGGTYSTLKVQPAELEDSGVYFCASSPQGNNSPLHFGNGTRLTVT.

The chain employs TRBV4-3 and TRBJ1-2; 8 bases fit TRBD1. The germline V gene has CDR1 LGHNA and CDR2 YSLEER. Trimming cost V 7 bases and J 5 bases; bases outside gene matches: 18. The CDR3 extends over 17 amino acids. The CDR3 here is CASTQGTGSSLGYGYTF. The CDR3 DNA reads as TGCGCCAGCACCCAGGGGACAGGTTCGTCGCTGGGGTATGGCTACACCTTC.

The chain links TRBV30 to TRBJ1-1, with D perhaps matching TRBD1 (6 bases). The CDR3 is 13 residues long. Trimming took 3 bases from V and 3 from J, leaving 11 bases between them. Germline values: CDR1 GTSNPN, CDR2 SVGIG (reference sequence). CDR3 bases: TGTGCCTGGAGGGGGAACAGGGACACTGAAGCTTTCTTT. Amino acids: CAWRGNRDTEAFF. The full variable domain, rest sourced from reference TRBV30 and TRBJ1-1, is SQTIHQWPATLVQPVGSPLSLECTVEGTSNPNLYWYRQAAGRGLQLLFYSVGIGQISSEVPQNLSASRPQDRQFILSSKKLLLSDSGFYLCAWRGNRDTEAFFGQGTRLTVV.

CDR3 in amino acids: CASSATGPEAFF. CDR3 bases: TGTGCCAGCAGCGCGACAGGGCCTGAAGCTTTCTTT. The chain recombines TRBV2 with TRBJ1-1; 7 positions agree with TRBD1. The CDR3 runs 12 residues. V shed 6 bases and J 6 bases; nucleotides not matched to a gene: 4. CDR1 and CDR2 (germline): SNHLY, FYNNEI.

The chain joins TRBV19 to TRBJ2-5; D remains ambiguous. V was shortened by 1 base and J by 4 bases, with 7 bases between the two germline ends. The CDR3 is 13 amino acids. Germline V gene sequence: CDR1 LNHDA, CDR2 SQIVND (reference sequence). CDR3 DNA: TGTGCCAGTAGTATAGGTCAGTTAGAGACCCAGTACTTC. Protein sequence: CASSIGQLETQYF.

For the CDR3, the DNA is TGTGCCAGCAGCCCCGGGCGGGGGCTCTACAATGAGCAGTTCTTC. This translates into CASSPGRGLYNEQFF. The chain has TRBV4-2 and TRBJ2-1; D perhaps matches TRBD2 (7 bases). Deletions cut 4 bases from V and 3 bases from J, with 13 bases between. CDR3 length: 15 amino acids. Germline CDR1 reads LGHNA; CDR2 reads YNFKEQ.

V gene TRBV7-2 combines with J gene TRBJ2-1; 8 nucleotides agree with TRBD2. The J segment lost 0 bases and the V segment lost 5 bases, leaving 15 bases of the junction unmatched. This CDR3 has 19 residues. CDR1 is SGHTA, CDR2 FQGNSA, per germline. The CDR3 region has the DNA TGTGCCAGCAGCCCCATAAGAGCGGGGGCCCTAAGCTCCTACAATGAGCAGTTCTTC. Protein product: CASSPIRAGALSSYNEQFF.

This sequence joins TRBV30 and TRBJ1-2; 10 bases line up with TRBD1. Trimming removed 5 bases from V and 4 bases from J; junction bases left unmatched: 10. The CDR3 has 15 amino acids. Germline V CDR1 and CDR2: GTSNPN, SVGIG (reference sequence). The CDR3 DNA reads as TGTGCCTGGCAACCGGGACAGGGGTCCCCCTATGGCTACACCTTC. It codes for CAWQPGQGSPYGYTF.

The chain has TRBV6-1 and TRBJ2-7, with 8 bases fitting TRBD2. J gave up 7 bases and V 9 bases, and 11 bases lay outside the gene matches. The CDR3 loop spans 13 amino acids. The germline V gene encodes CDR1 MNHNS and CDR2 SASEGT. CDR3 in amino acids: CASSLAGAWEQYF. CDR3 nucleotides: TGTGCCAGTTCGCTAGCGGGTGCCTGGGAGCAGTACTTC.

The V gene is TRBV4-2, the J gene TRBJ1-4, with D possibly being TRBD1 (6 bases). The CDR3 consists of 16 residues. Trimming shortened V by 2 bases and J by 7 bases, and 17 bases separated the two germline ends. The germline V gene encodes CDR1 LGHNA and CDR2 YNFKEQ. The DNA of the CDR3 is TGTGCCAGCAGCCAAATTATGGGGGCTTTAATTGAAAAACTGTTTTTT. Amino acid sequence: CASSQIMGALIEKLFF.

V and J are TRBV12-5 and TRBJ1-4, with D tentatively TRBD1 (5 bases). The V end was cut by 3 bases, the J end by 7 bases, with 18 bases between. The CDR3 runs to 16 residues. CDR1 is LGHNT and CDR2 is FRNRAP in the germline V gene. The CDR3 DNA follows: TGTGCTAGTGGTTTCGGGACTACCCGGGATGTTGAAAAACTGTTTTTT. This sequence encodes CASGFGTTRDVEKLFF.

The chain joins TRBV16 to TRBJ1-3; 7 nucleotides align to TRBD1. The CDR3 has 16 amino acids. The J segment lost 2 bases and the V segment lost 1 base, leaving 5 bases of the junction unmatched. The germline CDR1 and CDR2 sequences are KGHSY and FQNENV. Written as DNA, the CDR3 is TGTGCCAGCAGCCAATTGAATCAGGGGGCTGGAAACACCATATATTTT. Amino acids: CASSQLNQGAGNTIYF.

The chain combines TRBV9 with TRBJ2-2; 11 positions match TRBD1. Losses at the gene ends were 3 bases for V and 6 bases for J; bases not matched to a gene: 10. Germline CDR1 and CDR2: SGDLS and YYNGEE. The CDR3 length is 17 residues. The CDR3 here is CASSEGTGGAIAGELFF. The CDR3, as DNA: TGTGCCAGCAGCGAGGGGACAGGGGGGGCCATCGCCGGGGAGCTGTTTTTT.

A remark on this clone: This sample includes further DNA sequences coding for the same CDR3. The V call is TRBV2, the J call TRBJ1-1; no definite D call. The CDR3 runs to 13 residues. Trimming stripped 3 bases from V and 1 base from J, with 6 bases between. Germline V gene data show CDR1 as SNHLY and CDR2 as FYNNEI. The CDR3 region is CASSEQENTEAFF. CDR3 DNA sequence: TGTGCCAGCAGTGAGCAGGAGAACACTGAAGCTTTCTTT.

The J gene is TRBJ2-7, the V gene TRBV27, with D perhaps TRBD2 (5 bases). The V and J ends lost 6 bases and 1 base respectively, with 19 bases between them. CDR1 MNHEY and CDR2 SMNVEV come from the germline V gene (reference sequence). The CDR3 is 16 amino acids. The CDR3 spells CASSPTGSYRSYEQYF. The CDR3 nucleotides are TGTGCCAGCAGCCCTACGGGGTCCTATAGATCCTACGAGCAGTACTTC.

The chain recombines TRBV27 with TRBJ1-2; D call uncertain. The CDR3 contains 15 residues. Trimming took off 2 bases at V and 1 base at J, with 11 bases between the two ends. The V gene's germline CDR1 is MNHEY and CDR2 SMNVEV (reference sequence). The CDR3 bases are TGTGCCAGCAGTTTAACCTTGGCGGATAACTATGGCTACACCTTC. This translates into CASSLTLADNYGYTF.

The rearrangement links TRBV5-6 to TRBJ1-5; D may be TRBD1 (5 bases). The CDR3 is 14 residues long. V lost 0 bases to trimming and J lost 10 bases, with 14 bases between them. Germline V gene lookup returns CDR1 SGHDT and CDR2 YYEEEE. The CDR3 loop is CASSLGQGNSPQHF. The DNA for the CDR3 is TGTGCCAGCAGCTTGGGGCAGGGAAATAGCCCCCAGCATTTT.

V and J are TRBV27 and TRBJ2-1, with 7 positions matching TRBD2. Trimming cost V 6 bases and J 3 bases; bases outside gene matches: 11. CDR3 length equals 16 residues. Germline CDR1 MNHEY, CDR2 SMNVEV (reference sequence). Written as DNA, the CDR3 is TGTGCCAGCAGGGGGAGGCGGGAGATACACTACAATGAGCAGTTCTTC. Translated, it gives CASRGRREIHYNEQFF.

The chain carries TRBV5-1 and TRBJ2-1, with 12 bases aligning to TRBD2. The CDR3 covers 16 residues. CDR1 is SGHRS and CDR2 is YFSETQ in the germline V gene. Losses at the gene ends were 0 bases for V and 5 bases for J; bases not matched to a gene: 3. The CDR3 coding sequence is TGCGCCAGCAGCTTGGGGTGGACTAGCGGGAACAATGAGCAGTTCTTC. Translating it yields CASSLGWTSGNNEQFF.

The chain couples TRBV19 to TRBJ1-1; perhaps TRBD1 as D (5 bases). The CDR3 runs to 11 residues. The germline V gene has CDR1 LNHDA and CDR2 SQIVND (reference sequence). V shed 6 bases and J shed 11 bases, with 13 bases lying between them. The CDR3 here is CASSQGTGAFF. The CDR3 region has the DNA TGTGCCAGTAGCCAGGGTACTGGGGCTTTCTTT. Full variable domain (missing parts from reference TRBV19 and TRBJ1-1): DGGITQSPKYLFRKEGQNVTLSCEQNLNHDAMYWYRQDPGQGLRLIYYSQIVNDFQKGDIAEGYSVSREKKESFPLTVTSAQKNPTAFYLCASSQGTGAFFGQGTRLTVV.

The CDR3 DNA sequence: TGCGCCACCTCTCCCGGGACAGAGAGTGAAAAACTGTTTTTT. It encodes CATSPGTESEKLFF. The chain links TRBV10-2 to TRBJ1-4, with 7 bases matching TRBD1. This CDR3 region has 14 residues. V gave up 10 bases and J gave up 7 bases; unmatched junction bases: 12. Germline loops: CDR1 WSHSY, CDR2 SAAADI.

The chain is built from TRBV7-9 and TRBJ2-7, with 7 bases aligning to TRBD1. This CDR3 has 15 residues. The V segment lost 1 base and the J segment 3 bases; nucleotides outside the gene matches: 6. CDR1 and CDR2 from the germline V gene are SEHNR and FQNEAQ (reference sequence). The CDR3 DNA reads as TGTGCCAGCAGCTTAGTGTCCAGGGGGAGCTACGAGCAGTACTTC. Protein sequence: CASSLVSRGSYEQYF.

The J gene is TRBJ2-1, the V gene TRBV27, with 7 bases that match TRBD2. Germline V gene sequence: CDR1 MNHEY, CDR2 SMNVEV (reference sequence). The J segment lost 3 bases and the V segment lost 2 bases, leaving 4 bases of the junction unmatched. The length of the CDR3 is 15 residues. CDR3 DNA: TGTGCCAGCAGTTTACTCGGGACTATCTACAATGAGCAGTTCTTC. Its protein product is CASSLLGTIYNEQFF.